Given below is one T cell receptor (beta chain) in context. There are 15 residues in the CDR3. V lost 4 bases and J lost 9; bases outside the gene matches: 6. Per germline, CDR1 SGHRS and CDR2 YFSETQ. The source of the sample is a study of blood T cell repertoires in COVID-19. On the study more broadly: From T cells, B-cell-depleted T cells, or PBMCs came the material, which was cDNA or gDNA.

Data came from immunoSEQ multiplex PCR; TCRdb stores just in-frame clones and leaves some out. The sample has about 400,000 clones; 70% to 90% are singletons. Sequencing was done on a sample of PBMCs or T cells enriched from blood (not recorded which). The TCR was taken from a man aged 35 to 55 in a cohort exposed to, infected with or recovered from COVID-19 (not recorded which). The rearrangement links TRBV5-1 to TRBJ1-6; TRBD1 agrees at 11 bases. The CDR3 DNA is TGCGCCAGCAGCGCCGGGACAGGGGGATCTTCACCCCTCCACTTT. It encodes CASSAGTGGSSPLHF.